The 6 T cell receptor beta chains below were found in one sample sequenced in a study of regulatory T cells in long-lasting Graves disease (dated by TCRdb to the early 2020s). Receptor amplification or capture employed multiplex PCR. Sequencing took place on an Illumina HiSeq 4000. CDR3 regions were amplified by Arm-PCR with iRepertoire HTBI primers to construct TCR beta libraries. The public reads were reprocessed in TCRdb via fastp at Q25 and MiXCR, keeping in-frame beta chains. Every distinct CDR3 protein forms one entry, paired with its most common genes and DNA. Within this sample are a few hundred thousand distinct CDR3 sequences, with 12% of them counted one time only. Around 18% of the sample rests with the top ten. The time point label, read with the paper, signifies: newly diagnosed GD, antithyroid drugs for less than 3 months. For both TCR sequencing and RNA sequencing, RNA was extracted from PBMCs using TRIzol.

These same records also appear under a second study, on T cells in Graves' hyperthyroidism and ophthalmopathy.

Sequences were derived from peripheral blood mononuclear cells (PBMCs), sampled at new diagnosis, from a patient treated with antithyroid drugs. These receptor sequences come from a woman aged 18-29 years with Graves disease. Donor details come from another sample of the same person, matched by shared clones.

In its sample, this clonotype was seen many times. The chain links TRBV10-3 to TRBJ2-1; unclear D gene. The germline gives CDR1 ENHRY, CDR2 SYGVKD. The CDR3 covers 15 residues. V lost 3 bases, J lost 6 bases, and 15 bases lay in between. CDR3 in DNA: TGTGCCATCAGTGAAAGCTGGCGGACCCTCAATGAGCAGTTCTTC. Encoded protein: CAISESWRTLNEQFF.

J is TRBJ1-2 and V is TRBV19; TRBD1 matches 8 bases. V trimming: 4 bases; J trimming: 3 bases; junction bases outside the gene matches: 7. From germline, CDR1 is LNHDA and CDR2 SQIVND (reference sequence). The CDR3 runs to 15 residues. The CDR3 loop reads CASSSKTGVDYGYTF. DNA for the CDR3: TGTGCCAGTAGTAGCAAGACAGGGGTGGACTATGGCTACACCTTC.

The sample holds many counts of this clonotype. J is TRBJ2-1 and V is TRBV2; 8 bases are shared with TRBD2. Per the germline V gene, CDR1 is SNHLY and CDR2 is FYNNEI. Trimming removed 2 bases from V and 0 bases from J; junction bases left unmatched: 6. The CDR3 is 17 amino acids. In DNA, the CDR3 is TGTGCCAGCAGTGAAAGGGCTAGCGGGTTCTCCTACAATGAGCAGTTCTTC. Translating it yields CASSERASGFSYNEQFF.

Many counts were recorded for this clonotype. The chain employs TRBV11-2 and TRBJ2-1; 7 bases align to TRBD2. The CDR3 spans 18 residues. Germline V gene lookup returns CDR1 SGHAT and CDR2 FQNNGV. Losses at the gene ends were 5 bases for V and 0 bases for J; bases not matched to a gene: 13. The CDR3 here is CASSRAGVIPGSYNEQFF. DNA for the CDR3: TGTGCCAGCAGCAGGGCGGGAGTAATCCCTGGCTCCTACAATGAGCAGTTCTTC.

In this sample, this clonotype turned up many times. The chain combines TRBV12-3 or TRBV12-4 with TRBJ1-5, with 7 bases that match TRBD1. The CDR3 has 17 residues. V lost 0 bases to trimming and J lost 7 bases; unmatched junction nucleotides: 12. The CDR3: CASSLAGIWDRKQPQHF. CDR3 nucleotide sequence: TGTGCCAGCAGTTTAGCGGGGATTTGGGACAGAAAACAGCCCCAGCATTTT.

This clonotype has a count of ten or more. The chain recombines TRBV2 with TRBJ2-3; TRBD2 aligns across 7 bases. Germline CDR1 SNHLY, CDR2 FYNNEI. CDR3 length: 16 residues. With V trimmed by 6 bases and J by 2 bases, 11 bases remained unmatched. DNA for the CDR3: TGTGCCAGCAGGACCGTACTAGCGTTACTCACAGATACGCAGTATTTT. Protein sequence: CASRTVLALLTDTQYF. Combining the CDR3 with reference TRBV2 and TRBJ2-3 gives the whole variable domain EPEVTQTPSHQVTQMGQEVILRCVPISNHLYFYWYRQILGQKVEFLVSFYNNEISEKSEIFDDQFSVERPDGSNFTLKIRSTKLEDSAMYFCASRTVLALLTDTQYFGPGTRLTVL.